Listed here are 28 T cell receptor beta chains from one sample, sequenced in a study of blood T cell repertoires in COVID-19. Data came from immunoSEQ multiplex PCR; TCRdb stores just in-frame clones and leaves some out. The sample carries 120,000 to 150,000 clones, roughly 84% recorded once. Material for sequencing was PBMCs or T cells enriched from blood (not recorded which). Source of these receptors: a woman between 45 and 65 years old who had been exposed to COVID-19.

Written as DNA, the CDR3 is TGTGCCAGCAGCCGGACAGATAACTATGGCTACACCTTC. Protein sequence: CASSRTDNYGYTF. V and J are TRBV3-1 (or the pseudogene TRBV3-2) and TRBJ1-2; D may be TRBD1 (6 bases). Trimming pared 4 bases from V and 1 base from J, leaving 7 bases between. CDR1 is LGHDT and CDR2 is YNNKEL in the germline V gene (reference sequence). The length of the CDR3 is 13 residues.

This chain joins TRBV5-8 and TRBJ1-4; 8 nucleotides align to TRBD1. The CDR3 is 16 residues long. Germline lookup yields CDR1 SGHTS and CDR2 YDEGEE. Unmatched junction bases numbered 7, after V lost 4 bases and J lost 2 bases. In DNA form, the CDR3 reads TGTGCCAGCAGCGACCGGGACAGGCCCACTAATGAAAAACTGTTTTTT. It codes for CASSDRDRPTNEKLFF. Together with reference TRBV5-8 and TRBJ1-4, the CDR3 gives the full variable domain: EAGVTQSPTHLIKTRGQQATLRCSPISGHTSVYWYQQALGLGLQFLLWYDEGEERNRGNFPPRFSGRQFPNYSSELNVNALELEDSALYLCASSDRDRPTNEKLFFGSGTQLSVL.

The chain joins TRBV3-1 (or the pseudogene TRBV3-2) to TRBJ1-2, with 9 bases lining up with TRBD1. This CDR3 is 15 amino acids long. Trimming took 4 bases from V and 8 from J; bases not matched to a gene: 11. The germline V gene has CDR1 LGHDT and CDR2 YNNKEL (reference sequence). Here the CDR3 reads CASSRITGTGTGYTF. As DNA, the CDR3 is TGTGCCAGCAGCCGGATCACCGGGACAGGGACCGGCTACACCTTC.

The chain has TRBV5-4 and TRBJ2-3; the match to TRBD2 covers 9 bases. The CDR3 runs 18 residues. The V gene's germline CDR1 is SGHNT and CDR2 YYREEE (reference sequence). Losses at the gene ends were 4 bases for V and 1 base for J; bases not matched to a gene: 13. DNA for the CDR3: TGTGCCAGCAGCACCGGGACTAGCATTACTTGGGGCACAGATACGCAGTATTTT. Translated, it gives CASSTGTSITWGTDTQYF.

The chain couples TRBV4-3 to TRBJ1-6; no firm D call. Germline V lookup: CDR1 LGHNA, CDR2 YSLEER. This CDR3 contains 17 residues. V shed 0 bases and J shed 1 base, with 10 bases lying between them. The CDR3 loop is CASSQDLPVSYNSPLHF. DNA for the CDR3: TGCGCCAGCAGCCAAGATCTCCCGGTATCCTATAATTCACCCCTCCACTTT.

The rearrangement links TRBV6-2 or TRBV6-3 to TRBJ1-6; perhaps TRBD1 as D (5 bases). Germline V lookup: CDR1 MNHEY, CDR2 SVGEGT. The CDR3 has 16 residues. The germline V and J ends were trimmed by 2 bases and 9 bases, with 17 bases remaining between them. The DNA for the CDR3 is TGTGCCAGCAGTTACAGGACAACTTCGGGGGGTTCACCCCTCCACTTT. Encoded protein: CASSYRTTSGGSPLHF.

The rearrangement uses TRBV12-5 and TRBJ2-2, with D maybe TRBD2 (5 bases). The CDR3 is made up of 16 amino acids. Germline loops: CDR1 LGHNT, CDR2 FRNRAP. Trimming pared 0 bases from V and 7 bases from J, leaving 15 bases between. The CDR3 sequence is CASGLVLGPGGGELFF. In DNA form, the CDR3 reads TGTGCTAGTGGTTTGGTACTAGGACCAGGCGGCGGGGAGCTGTTTTTT. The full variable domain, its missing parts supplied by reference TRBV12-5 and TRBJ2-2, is DARVTQTPRHKVTEMGQEVTMRCQPILGHNTVFWYRQTMMQGLELLAYFRNRAPLDDSGMPKDRFSAEMPDATLATLKIQPSEPRDSAVYFCASGLVLGPGGGELFFGEGSRLTVL.

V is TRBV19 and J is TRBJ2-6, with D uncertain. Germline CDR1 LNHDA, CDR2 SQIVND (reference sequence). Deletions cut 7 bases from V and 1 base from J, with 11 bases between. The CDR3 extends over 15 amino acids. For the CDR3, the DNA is TGTGCCAGTACCACCTCCAGGTCTGGGGCCAACGTCCTGACTTTC. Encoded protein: CASTTSRSGANVLTF.

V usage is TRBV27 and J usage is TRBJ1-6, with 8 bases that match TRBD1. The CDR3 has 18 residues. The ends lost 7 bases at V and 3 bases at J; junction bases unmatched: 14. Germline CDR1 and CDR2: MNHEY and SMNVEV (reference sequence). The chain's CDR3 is CASTPTSTGAFYNSPLHF. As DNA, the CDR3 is TGTGCCAGCACTCCAACCTCGACAGGGGCTTTCTATAATTCACCCCTCCACTTT.

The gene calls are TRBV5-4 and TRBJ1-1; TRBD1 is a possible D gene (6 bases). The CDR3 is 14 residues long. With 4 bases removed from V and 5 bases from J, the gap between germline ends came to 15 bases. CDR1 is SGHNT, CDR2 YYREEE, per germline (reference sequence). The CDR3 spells CASSPTGWRTEAFF. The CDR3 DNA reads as TGTGCCAGCAGCCCCACAGGGTGGAGGACTGAAGCTTTCTTT.

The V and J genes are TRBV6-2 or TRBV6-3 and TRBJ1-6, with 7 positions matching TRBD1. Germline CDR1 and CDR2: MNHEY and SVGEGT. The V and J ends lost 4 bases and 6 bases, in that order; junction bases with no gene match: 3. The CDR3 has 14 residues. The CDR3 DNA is TGTGCCAGCAGTTCCAACAGGGGTAATTCACCCCTCCACTTT. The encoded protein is CASSSNRGNSPLHF.

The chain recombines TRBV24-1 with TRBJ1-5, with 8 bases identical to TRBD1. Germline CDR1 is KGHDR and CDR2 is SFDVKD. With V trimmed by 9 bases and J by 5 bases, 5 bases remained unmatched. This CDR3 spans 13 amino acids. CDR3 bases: TGTGCCACCGGGACAGGCACTGATCAGCCCCAGCATTTT. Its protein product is CATGTGTDQPQHF.

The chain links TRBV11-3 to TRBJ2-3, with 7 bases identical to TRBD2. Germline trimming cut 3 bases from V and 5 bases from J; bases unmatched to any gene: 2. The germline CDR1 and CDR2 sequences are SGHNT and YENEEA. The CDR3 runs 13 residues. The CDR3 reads CASSFSGGDTQYF. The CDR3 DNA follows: TGTGCCAGCAGCTTCTCGGGGGGAGATACGCAGTATTTT.

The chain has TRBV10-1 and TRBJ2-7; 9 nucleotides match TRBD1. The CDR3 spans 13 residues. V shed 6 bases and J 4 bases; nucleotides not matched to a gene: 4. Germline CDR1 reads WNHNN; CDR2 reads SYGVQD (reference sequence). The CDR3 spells CASRGTGSYEQYF. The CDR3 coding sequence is TGCGCCAGCAGAGGGACAGGGTCGTACGAGCAGTACTTC.

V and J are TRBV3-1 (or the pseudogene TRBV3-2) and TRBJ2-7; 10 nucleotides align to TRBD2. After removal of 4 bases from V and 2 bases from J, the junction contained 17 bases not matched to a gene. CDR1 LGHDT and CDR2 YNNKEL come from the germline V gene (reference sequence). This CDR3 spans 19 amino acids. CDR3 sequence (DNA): TGTGCCAGCAGCCTACACCCTGTAGCGGGAGGAATCTACCCCTACGAGCAGTACTTC. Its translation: CASSLHPVAGGIYPYEQYF.

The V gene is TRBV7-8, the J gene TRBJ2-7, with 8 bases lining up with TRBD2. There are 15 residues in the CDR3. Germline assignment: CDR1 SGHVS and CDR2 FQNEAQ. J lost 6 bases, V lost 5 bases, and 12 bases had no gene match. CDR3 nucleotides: TGTGCCAGCAGCCCACTCCGGGAGGGAAGAGGCGAGCAGTACTTC. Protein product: CASSPLREGRGEQYF.

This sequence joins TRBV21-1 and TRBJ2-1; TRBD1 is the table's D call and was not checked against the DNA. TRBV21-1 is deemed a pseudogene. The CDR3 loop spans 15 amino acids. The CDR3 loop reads CASSIRTGNCNEQFF. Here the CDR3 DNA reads TGTGCCAGCAGCATACGGACAGGGAACTGCAATGAGCAGTTCTTC.

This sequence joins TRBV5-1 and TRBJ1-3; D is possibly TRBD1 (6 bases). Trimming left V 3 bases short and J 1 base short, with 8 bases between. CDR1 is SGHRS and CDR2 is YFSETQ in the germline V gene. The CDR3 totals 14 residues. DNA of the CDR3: TGCGCCAGCAGCTCTACAGGGTCTGGAAACACCATATATTTT. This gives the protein CASSSTGSGNTIYF. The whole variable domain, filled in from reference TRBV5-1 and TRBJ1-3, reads KAGVTQTPRYLIKTRGQQVTLSCSPISGHRSVSWYQQTPGQGLQFLFEYFSETQRNKGNFPGRFSGRQFSNSRSEMNVSTLELGDSALYLCASSSTGSGNTIYFGEGSWLTVV.

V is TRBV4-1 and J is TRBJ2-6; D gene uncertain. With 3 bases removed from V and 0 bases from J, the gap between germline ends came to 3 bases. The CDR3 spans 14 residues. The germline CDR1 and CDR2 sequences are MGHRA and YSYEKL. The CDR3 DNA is TGCGCCAGCAGCCATATCTCTGGGGCCAACGTCCTGACTTTC. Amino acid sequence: CASSHISGANVLTF.

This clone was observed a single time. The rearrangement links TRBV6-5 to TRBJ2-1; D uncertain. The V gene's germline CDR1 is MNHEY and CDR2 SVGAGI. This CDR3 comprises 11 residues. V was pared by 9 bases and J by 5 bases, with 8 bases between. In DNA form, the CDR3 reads TGTGCCAGTGGGCAGAACAATGAGCAGTTCTTC. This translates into CASGQNNEQFF.

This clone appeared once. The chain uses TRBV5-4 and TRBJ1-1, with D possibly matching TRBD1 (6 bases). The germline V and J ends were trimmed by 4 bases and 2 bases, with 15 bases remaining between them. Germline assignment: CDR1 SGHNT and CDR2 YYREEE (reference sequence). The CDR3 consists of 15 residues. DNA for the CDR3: TGTGCCAGCAGCATTCGTACAGGGACCAACACTGAAGCTTTCTTT. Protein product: CASSIRTGTNTEAFF.

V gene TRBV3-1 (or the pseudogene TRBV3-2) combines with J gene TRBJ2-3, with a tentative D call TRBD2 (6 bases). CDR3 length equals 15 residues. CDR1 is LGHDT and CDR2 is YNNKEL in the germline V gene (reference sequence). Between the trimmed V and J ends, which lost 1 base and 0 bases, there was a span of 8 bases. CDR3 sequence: CASSQGGGSTDTQYF. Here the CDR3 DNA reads TGTGCCAGCAGCCAAGGGGGAGGCAGCACAGATACGCAGTATTTT.

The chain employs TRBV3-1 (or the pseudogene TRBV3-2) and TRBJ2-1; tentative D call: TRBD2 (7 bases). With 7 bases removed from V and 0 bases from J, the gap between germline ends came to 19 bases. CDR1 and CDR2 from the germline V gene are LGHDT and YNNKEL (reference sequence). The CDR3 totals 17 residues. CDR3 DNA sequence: TGTGCCAGCAAAAACCCCGGGGGGCCTAGCTCCTACAATGAGCAGTTCTTC. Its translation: CASKNPGGPSSYNEQFF.

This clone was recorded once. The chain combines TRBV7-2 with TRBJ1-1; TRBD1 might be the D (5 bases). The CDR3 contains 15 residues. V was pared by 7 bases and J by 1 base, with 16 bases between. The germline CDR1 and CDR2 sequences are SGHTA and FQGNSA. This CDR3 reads CASTPDGQGNTEAFF. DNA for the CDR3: TGTGCCAGCACCCCGGACGGGCAGGGGAACACTGAAGCTTTCTTT. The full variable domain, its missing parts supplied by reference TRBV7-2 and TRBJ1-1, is GAGVSQSPSNKVTEKGKDVELRCDPISGHTALYWYRQSLGQGLEFLIYFQGNSAPDKSGLPSDRFSAERTGGSVSTLTIQRTQQEDSAVYLCASTPDGQGNTEAFFGQGTRLTVV.

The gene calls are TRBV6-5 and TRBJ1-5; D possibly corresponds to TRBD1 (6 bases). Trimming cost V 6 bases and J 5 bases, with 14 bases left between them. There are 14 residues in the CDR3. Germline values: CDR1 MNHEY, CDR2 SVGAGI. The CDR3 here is CASSARQAYQPQHF. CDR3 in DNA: TGTGCCAGCAGCGCGAGACAGGCTTATCAGCCCCAGCATTTT.

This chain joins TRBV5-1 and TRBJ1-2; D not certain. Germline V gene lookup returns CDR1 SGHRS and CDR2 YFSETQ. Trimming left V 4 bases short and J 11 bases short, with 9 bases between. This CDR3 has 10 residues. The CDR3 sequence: CASSPGQYTF. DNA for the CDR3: TGCGCCAGCAGCCCGGGTCAGTACACCTTC.

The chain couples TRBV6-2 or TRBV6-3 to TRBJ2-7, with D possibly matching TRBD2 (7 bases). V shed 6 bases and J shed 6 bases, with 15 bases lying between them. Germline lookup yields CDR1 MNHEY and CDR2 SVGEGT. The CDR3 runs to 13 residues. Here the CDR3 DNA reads TGTGCCAGCAGCAGGGGACTACCCACCGAGCAGTACTTC. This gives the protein CASSRGLPTEQYF.

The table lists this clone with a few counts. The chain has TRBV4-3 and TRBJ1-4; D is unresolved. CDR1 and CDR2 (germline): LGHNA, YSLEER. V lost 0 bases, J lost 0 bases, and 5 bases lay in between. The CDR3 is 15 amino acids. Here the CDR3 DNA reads TGCGCCAGCAGCCAAGATTTAGCAACTAATGAAAAACTGTTTTTT. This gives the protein CASSQDLATNEKLFF.